This T cell receptor beta chain is from a study of post-analysis software for immune sequencing data. The wider study: Included among the disease courses, which were recorded for the cohort, were relapsing-remitting, secondary progressive and progressive-relapsing multiple sclerosis. Study results and limitations: The study found TRBV5-6, TRBV5-1 and TRBV20-1 among four to six TRBV segments more frequent in patients than controls. Comparison with controls showed significantly lower normalized Chao1 diversity in multiple sclerosis patients. Strong co-clustering by F measure linked samples that shared a preparation batch.

Sequencing libraries made from TCR beta cDNA carried unique molecular identifiers. Each batch of roughly 1 to 10 million T cells produced hundreds of thousands of cDNA molecules. Each CDR3 protein is one row after TCRdb ran MiXCR on the PCR reads. Of about 560,000 distinct CDR3 sequences listed, roughly 46% were seen once; the top ten hold 1.5% to 2%. Comments on this clonotype: Its antigen remains unidentified.

This CDR3 is built from 12 residues. The V gene lost 5 bases and the J gene lost 4 bases, with 11 bases spanning the gap. Germline-derived CDR1 and CDR2 are DFQATT and SNEGSKA (reference sequence). Specimen: blood. The chain has TRBV20-1 and TRBJ1-1; the D is unclear. This receptor was obtained from a girl aged 10 to 17 with multiple sclerosis. DNA for the CDR3: TGCAGTGCTGGGTTGACAACCACTGAAGCTTTCTTT. It translates to CSAGLTTTEAFF.